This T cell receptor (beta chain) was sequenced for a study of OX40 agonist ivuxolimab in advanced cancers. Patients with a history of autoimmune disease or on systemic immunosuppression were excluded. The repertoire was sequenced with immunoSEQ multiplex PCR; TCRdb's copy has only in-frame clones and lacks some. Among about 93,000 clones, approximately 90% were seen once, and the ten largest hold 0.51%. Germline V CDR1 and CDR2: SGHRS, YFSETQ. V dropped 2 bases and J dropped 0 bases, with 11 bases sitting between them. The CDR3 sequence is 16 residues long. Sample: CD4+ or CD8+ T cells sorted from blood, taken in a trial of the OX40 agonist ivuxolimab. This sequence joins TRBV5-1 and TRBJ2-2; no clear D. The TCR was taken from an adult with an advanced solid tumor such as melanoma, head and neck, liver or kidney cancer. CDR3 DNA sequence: TGCGCCAGCAGCTTACGGAGTATTCCGAACACCGGGGAGCTGTTTTTT. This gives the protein CASSLRSIPNTGELFF.